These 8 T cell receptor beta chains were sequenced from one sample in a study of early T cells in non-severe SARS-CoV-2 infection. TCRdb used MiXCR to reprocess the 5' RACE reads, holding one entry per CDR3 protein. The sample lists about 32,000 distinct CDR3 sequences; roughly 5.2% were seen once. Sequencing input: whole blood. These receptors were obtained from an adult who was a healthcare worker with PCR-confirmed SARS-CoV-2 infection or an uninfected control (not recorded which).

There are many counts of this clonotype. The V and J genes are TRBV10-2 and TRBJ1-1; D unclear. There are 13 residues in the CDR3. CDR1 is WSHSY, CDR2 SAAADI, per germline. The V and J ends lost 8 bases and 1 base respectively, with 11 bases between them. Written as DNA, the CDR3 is TGCGCCAGCCGAGCGGACTGGAACACTGAAGCTTTCTTT. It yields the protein CASRADWNTEAFF.

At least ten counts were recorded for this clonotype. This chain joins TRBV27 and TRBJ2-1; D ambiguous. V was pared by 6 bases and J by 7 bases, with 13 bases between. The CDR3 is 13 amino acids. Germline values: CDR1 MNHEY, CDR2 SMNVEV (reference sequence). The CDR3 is CASSKILENEQFF. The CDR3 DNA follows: TGTGCCAGCAGCAAGATACTGGAGAATGAGCAGTTCTTC.

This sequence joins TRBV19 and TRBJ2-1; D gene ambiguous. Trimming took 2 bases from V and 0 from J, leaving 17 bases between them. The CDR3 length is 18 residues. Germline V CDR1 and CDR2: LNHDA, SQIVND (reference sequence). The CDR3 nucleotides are TGTGCCAGTAGTATAACCTCCATGAGACTCCGCTCCTACAATGAGCAGTTCTTC. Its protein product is CASSITSMRLRSYNEQFF.

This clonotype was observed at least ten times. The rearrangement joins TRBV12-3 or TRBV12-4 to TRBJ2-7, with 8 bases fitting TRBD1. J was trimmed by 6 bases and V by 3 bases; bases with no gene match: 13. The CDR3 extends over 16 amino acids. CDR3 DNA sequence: TGTGCCAGCAGTTTCCGGACAGGGATCTTATTATTCGAGCAGTACTTC. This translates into CASSFRTGILLFEQYF.

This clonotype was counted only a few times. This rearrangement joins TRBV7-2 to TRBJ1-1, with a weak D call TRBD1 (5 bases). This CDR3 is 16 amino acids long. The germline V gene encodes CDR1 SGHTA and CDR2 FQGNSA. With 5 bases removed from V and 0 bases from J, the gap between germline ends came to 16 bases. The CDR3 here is CASSNGAGRVNTEAFF. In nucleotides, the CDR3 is TGTGCCAGCAGCAATGGGGCCGGAAGGGTGAACACTGAAGCTTTCTTT.

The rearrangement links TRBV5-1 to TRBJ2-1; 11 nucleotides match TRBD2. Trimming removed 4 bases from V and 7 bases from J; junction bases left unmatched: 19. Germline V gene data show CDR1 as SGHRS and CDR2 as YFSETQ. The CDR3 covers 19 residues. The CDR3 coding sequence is TGCGCCAGCAGCCCAAGTACTAGCGGGAGTTATTGGATGGAGAATGAGCAGTTCTTC. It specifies CASSPSTSGSYWMENEQFF.

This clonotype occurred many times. CDR3 in DNA: TGTGCCAGCAGCCTATCGACTAGCGGGAACGACGAGCAGTACTTC. Protein product: CASSLSTSGNDEQYF. This sequence joins TRBV11-2 and TRBJ2-7; 11 nucleotides agree with TRBD2. This CDR3 is 15 amino acids long. Germline trimming cut 5 bases from V and 5 bases from J; bases unmatched to any gene: 8. CDR1 is SGHAT, CDR2 FQNNGV, per germline.

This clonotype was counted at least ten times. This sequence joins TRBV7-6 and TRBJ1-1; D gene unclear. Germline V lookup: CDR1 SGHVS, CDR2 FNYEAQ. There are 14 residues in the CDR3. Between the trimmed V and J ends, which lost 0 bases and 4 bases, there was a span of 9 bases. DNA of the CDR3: TGTGCCAGCAGCTTAGCCGGTCAAGGCACTGAAGCTTTCTTT. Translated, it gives CASSLAGQGTEAFF.